This TCR beta chain came from a study of blood T cell repertoires in COVID-19. Study context: Specimens from acute and convalescent COVID-19 originated in the United States, Italy and Spain. Sources were T cells, B-cell-depleted T cells, or PBMCs; the material itself was cDNA or gDNA.

The protocol was immunoSEQ multiplex PCR, while the TCRdb copy is restricted to in-frame clones and leaves out a portion. This table has 150,000 to 200,000 clones, around 90% appearing once. The TCR was taken from a man aged 45-65 years with acute or convalescent COVID-19. Sequenced material: peripheral blood.

CDR3: CASSIAGANSPLHF. The CDR3 DNA follows: TGTGCCAGTAGTATAGCAGGGGCTAATTCACCCCTCCACTTT. The chain couples TRBV19 to TRBJ1-6; TRBD1 might be the D (6 bases). The V gene's germline CDR1 is LNHDA and CDR2 SQIVND (reference sequence). Between the trimmed V and J ends, which lost 1 base and 6 bases, there was a span of 7 bases. The CDR3 contains 14 residues.